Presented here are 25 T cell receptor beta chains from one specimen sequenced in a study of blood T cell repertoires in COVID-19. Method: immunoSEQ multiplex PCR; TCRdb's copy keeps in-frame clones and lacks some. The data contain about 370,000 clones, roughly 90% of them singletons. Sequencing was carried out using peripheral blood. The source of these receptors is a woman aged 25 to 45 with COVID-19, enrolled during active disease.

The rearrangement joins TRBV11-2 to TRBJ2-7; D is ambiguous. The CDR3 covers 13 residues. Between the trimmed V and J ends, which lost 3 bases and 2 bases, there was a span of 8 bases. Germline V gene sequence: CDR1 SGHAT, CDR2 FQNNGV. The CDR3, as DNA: TGTGCCAGCAGCTTCGCACAGACCTACGAGCAGTACTTC. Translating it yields CASSFAQTYEQYF.

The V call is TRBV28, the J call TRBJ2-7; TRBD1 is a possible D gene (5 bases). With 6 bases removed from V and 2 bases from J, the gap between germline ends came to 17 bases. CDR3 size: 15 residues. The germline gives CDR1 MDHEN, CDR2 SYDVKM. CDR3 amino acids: CASSSQAAGPYEQYF. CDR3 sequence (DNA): TGTGCCAGCAGCTCCCAAGCAGCAGGGCCCTACGAGCAGTACTTC.

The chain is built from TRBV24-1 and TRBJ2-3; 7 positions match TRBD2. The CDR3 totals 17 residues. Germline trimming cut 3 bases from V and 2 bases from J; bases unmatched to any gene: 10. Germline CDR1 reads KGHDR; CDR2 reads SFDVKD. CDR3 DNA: TGTGCCACCAGTGATCCGACGCTAGCGGATTACACAGATACGCAGTATTTT. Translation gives CATSDPTLADYTDTQYF.

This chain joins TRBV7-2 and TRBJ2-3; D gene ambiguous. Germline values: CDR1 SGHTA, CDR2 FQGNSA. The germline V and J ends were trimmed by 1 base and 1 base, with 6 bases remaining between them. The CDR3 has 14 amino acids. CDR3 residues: CASSLVVGTDTQYF. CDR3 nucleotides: TGTGCCAGCAGCTTAGTGGTAGGCACAGATACGCAGTATTTT. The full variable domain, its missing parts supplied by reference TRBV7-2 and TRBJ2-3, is GAGVSQSPSNKVTEKGKDVELRCDPISGHTALYWYRQSLGQGLEFLIYFQGNSAPDKSGLPSDRFSAERTGGSVSTLTIQRTQQEDSAVYLCASSLVVGTDTQYFGPGTRLTVL.

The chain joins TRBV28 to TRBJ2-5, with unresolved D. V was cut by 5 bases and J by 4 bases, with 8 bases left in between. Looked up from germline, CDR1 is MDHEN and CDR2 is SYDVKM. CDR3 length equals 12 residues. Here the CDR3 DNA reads TGTGCCAGCAGTCCCCCCCTAGAGACCCAGTACTTC. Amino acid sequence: CASSPPLETQYF.

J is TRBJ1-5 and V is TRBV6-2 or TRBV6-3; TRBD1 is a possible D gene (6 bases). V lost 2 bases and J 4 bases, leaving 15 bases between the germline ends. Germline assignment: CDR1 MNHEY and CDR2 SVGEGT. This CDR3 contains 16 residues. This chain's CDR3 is CASSYNRGQQNQPQHF. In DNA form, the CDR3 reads TGTGCCAGCAGTTACAACCGAGGACAGCAGAATCAGCCCCAGCATTTT.

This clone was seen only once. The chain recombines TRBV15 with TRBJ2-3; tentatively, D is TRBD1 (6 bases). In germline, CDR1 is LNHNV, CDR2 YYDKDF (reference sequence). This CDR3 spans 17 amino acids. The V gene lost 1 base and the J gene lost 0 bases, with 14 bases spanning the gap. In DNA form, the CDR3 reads TGTGCCACCAGCAGAGGCGACAGGACCACTAGCACAGATACGCAGTATTTT. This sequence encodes CATSRGDRTTSTDTQYF.

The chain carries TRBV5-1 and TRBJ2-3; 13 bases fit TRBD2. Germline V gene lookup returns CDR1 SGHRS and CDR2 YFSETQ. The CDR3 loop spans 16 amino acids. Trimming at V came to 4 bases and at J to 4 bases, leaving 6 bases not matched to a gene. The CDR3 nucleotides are TGCGCCAGCAGCACCGGACTAGCGGGAGATGCAGATACGCAGTATTTT. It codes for CASSTGLAGDADTQYF.

The CDR3: CASSLGLAGAGELFF. The CDR3 region has the DNA TGCGCCAGCAGCCTTGGACTAGCGGGAGCCGGGGAGCTGTTTTTT. The rearrangement uses TRBV5-1 and TRBJ2-2; TRBD2 aligns across 13 bases. J gave up 6 bases and V 4 bases, and 3 bases lay outside the gene matches. From germline, CDR1 is SGHRS and CDR2 YFSETQ. CDR3 length equals 15 residues.

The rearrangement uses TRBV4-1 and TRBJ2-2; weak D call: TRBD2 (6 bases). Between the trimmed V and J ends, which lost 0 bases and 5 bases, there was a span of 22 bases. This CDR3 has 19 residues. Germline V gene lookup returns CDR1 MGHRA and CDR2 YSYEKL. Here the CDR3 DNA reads TGCGCCAGCAGCCAAGATGTTGTTTTTGGGGCAGGGAGGACCGGGGAGCTGTTTTTT. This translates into CASSQDVVFGAGRTGELFF.

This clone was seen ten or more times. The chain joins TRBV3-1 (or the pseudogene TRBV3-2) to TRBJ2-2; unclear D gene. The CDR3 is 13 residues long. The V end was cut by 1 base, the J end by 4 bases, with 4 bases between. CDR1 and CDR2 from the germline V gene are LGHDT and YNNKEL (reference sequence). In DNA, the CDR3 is TGTGCCAGCAGCCAAGGGGCCACCGGGGAGCTGTTTTTT. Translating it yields CASSQGATGELFF.

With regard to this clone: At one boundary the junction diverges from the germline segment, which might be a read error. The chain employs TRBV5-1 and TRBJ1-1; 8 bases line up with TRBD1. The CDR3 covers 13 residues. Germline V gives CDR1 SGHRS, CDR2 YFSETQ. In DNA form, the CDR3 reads TGCGCCAGCAGTTTGGACAGGGACACTGAAGCTTTCTTT. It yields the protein CASSLDRDTEAFF.

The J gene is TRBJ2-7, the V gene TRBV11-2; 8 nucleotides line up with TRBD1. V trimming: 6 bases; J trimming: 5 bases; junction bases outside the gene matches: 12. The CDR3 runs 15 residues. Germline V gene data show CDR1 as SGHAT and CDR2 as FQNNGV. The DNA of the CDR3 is TGTGCCAGCAGTATAGGGGCAGGGGGCAGGGACGAGCAGTACTTC. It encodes CASSIGAGGRDEQYF.

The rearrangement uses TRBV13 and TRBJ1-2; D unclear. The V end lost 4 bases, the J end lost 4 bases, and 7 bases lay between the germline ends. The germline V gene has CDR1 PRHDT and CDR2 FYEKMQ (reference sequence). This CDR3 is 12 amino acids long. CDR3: CASSSPGYGYTF. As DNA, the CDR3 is TGTGCCAGCAGCTCCCCGGGCTATGGCTACACCTTC.

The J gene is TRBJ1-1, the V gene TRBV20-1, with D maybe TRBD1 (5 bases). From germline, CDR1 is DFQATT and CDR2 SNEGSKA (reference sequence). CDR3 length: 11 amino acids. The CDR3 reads CIAGRGLGAFF. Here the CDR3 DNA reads TGCATCGCAGGAAGGGGCCTTGGCGCTTTCTTT.

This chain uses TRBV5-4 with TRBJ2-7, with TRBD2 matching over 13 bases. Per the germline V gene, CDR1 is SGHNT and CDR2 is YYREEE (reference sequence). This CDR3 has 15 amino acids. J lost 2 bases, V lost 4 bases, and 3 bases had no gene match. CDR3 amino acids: CASSPTSGRAYEQYV. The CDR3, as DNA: TGTGCCAGCAGCCCCACTAGCGGGAGGGCCTACGAGCAGTACGTC.

The chain's CDR3 is CATAGGGVRETQYF. In DNA form, the CDR3 reads TGTGCCACAGCGGGGGGGGGAGTACGAGAGACCCAGTACTTC. The gene calls are TRBV11-3 and TRBJ2-5; 10 positions agree with TRBD2. V lost 10 bases to trimming and J lost 4 bases; unmatched junction nucleotides: 9. This CDR3 has 14 amino acids. Germline V CDR1 and CDR2: SGHNT, YENEEA. Combining the CDR3 with reference TRBV11-3 and TRBJ2-5 gives the whole variable domain EAGVVQSPRYKIIEKKQPVAFWCNPISGHNTLYWYLQNLGQGPELLIRYENEEAVDDSQLPKDRFSAERLKGVDSTLKIQPAELGDSAVYLCATAGGGVRETQYFGPGTRLLVL.

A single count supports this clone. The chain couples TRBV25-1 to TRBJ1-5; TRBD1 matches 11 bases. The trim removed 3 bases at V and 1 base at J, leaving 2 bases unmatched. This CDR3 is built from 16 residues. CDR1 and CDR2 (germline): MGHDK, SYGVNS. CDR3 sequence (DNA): TGTGCCAGCAGTGAGGGGACAGGGGGAAGCAATCAGCCCCAGCATTTT. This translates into CASSEGTGGSNQPQHF.

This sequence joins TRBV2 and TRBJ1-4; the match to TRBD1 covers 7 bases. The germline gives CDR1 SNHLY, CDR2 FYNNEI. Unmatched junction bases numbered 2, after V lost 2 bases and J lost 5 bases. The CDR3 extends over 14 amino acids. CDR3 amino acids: CASSERQGNEKLFF. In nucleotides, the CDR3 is TGTGCCAGCAGTGAACGACAGGGCAATGAAAAACTGTTTTTT.

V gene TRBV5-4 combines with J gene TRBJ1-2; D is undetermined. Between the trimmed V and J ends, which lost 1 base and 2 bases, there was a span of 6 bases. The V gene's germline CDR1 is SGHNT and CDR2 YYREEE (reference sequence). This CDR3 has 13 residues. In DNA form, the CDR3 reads TGTGCCAGCAGCTTGTCCGAGAACTATGGCTACACCTTC. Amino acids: CASSLSENYGYTF.

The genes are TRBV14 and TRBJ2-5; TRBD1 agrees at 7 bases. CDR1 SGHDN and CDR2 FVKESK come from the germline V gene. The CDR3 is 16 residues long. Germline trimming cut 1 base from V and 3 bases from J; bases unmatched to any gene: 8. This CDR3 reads CASSQGDRVGEETQYF. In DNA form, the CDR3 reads TGTGCCAGCAGCCAAGGCGACAGGGTCGGTGAAGAGACCCAGTACTTC.

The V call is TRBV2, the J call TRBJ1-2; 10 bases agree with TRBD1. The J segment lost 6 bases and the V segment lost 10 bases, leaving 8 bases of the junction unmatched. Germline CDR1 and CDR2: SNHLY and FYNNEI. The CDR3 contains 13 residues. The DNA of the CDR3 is TGTGCCATAGAGGGACAGGGGTATGATGGCTACACCTTC. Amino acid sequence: CAIEGQGYDGYTF.

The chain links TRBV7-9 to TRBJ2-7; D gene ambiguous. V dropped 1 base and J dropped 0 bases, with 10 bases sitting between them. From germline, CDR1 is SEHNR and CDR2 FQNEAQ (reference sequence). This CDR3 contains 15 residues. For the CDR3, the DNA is TGTGCCAGCAGCTTAGGGCGGCGGAACTCCTACGAGCAGTACTTC. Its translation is CASSLGRRNSYEQYF. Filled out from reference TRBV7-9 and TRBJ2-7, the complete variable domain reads DTGVSQNPRHKITKRGQNVTFRCDPISEHNRLYWYRQTLGQGPEFLTYFQNEAQLEKSRLLSDRFSAERPKGSFSTLEIQRTEQGDSAMYLCASSLGRRNSYEQYFGPGTRLTVT.

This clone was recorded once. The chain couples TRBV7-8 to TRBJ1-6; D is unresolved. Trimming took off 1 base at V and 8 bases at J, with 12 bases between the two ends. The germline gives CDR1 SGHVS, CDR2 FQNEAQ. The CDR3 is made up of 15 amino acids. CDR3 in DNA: TGTGCCAGCAGCTTAGAAGTGGGTGGGCATTCACCCCTCCACTTT. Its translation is CASSLEVGGHSPLHF.

The CDR3 loop is CASSQDLGDREGYTF. CDR3 sequence (DNA): TGCGCCAGCAGCCAAGATCTGGGAGATAGAGAAGGCTACACCTTC. The rearrangement uses TRBV4-3 and TRBJ1-2, with D unresolved. V dropped 0 bases and J dropped 8 bases, with 16 bases sitting between them. CDR1 is LGHNA and CDR2 is YSLEER in the germline V gene. The CDR3 has 15 amino acids.